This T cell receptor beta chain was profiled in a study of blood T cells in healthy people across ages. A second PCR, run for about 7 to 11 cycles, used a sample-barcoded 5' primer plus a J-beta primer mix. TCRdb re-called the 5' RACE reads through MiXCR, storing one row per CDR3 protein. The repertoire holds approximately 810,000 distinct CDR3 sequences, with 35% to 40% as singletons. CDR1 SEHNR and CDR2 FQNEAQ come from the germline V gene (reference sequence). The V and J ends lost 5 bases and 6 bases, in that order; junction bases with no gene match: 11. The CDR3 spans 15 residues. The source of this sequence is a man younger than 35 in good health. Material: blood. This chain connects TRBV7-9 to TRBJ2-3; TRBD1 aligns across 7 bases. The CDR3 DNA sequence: TGTGCCAGCAGCCCAACCGGGACCAGGGGGGATACGCAGTATTTT. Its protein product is CASSPTGTRGDTQYF.